A single sample gave rise to the 14 T cell receptor beta chains below, sequenced in a study of T-cell memory formation after mild COVID-19. From the 5' RACE reads, TCRdb called clonotypes with MiXCR, one entry per CDR3 protein. Of 40,000 to 55,000 distinct CDR3 sequences in the sample, around 10% were seen once. Material for sequencing was PBMCs or a T cell subset sorted from them (not recorded which). The receptors were gathered from a man younger than 35 who had mild COVID-19 (a few samples of this study predate the infection). Cell type and time point are not known.

This clonotype showed up just a few times. The chain's CDR3 is CASSQEQYSNQPQHF. The CDR3 DNA sequence: TGCGCCAGCAGCCAAGAACAGTATAGCAATCAGCCCCAGCATTTT. The V call is TRBV4-1, the J call TRBJ1-5, with no clear D. V lost 0 bases and J lost 0, with 6 bases in between. The germline V gene encodes CDR1 MGHRA and CDR2 YSYEKL. This CDR3 region has 15 residues.

This clonotype was counted between two and nine times. The V call is TRBV4-2, the J call TRBJ2-4; perhaps TRBD1 as D (6 bases). Germline V lookup: CDR1 LGHNA, CDR2 YNFKEQ. The CDR3 spans 18 residues. The V end was cut by 0 bases, the J end by 0 bases, with 15 bases between. CDR3 protein: CASSQDPPQGLAKNIQYF. In DNA, the CDR3 is TGTGCCAGCAGCCAAGACCCGCCACAGGGTCTAGCCAAAAACATTCAGTACTTC.

Only a few counts were recorded for this clonotype. A read error may account for a junction end that differs from germline. The chain recombines TRBV19 with TRBJ2-7; D is perhaps TRBD1 (6 bases). Germline V gene lookup returns CDR1 LNHDA and CDR2 SQIVND (reference sequence). The CDR3 runs to 14 residues. The DNA of the CDR3 is TGTGCCAGTAGAATAGGACAGACCCTACGAGAGCAGTACTTC. Its translation: CASRIGQTLREQYF.

This clonotype was counted at least ten times. The chain joins TRBV5-6 to TRBJ2-1; TRBD1 aligns across 8 bases. CDR1 and CDR2 (germline): SGHDT, YYEEEE. V was clipped by 1 base and J by 0 bases; unmatched bases: 6. The CDR3 length is 17 residues. CDR3: CASSLRRTGSSYNEQFF. The CDR3 DNA follows: TGTGCCAGCAGCTTGAGGAGGACAGGGAGCTCCTACAATGAGCAGTTCTTC.

The CDR3 DNA reads TGTGCCAGCAGCCCGGACTCTTCTAGCACAGATACGCAGTATTTT. Translated, it gives CASSPDSSSTDTQYF. The chain has TRBV7-3 and TRBJ2-3, with D possibly being TRBD2 (5 bases). This CDR3 is built from 15 residues. In germline, CDR1 is SGHTA, CDR2 FQGTGA. V shed 5 bases and J shed 0 bases, with 12 bases lying between them.

V is TRBV7-8 and J is TRBJ2-2, with D perhaps matching TRBD1 or TRBD2 (6 bases each). V was trimmed by 4 bases and J by 6 bases, leaving 12 bases between them. CDR1 is SGHVS, CDR2 FQNEAQ, per germline. The CDR3 contains 14 residues. CDR3 in DNA: TGTGCCAGCAGCTCGGACAGACTAGCCGGGGAGCTGTTTTTT. Its translation: CASSSDRLAGELFF.

This clonotype showed up many times. The CDR3 nucleotides read TGTGCCAGCAATGATTCCCGGGACCCATCACAGAAACTGTTTTTT. Residues: CASNDSRDPSQKLFF. V is TRBV12-3 or TRBV12-4 and J is TRBJ1-4; TRBD1 is a possible D gene (5 bases). V was clipped by 7 bases and J by 11 bases, with 23 bases between them. This CDR3 has 15 residues.

This clonotype was detected many times. The genes are TRBV4-3 and TRBJ2-3; D is perhaps TRBD2 (5 bases). Trimming took off 0 bases at V and 6 bases at J, with 13 bases between the two ends. The CDR3 has 15 residues. Germline assignment: CDR1 LGHNA and CDR2 YSLEER. CDR3 nucleotides: TGCGCCAGCAGCCAAGATAACTCGCCGGGGGATACGCAGTATTTT. It specifies CASSQDNSPGDTQYF.

This clonotype has more than one count but fewer than ten. The V and J genes are TRBV12-3 or TRBV12-4 and TRBJ2-7, with TRBD1 matching 9 bases. Losses at the gene ends were 5 bases for V and 4 bases for J; bases not matched to a gene: 6. This CDR3 region has 14 residues. The CDR3 protein is CASSIGTGKYEQYF. The CDR3 DNA is TGTGCCAGCAGTATAGGGACAGGGAAGTACGAGCAGTACTTC.

The chain combines TRBV6-6 with TRBJ2-1; TRBD1 matches 7 bases. V gave up 5 bases and J gave up 10 bases; unmatched junction bases: 11. The germline V gene encodes CDR1 MNHNY and CDR2 SVGAGI (reference sequence). The CDR3 spans 14 residues. For the CDR3, the DNA is TGTGCCAGCAGTGATAGATCAGGGGGAAGGGAGCAGTTCTTC. Translating it yields CASSDRSGGREQFF.

This clonotype was picked up a small number of times. CDR3 amino acids: CSAMVAETQYF. The CDR3, as DNA: TGCAGTGCTATGGTGGCCGAGACCCAGTACTTC. The gene calls are TRBV20-1 and TRBJ2-5; D unresolved. The V gene lost 4 bases and the J gene lost 5 bases, with 8 bases spanning the gap. There are 11 residues in the CDR3. Germline CDR1 and CDR2: DFQATT and SNEGSKA (reference sequence).

This clonotype has a count of ten or more. The V call is TRBV20-1, the J call TRBJ2-4; no firm D call. The V end was cut by 3 bases, the J end by 8 bases, with 14 bases between. CDR3 length: 13 residues. Germline V gives CDR1 DFQATT, CDR2 SNEGSKA (reference sequence). As DNA, the CDR3 is TGCAGTGCTAGCTCAGAGGCCGCGTACATTCAGTACTTC. Its protein is CSASSEAAYIQYF.

The V and J genes are TRBV12-3 or TRBV12-4 and TRBJ2-5; 7 bases fit TRBD2. CDR3 length: 14 residues. Trimming took 1 base from V and 4 from J; bases not matched to a gene: 3. CDR3 DNA: TGTGCCAGCAGTTTAGAGCGGGGTAGAGAGACCCAGTACTTC. As protein: CASSLERGRETQYF.

This clonotype was detected ten times or more. Here the CDR3 DNA reads TGCAGCGTTGTTCGTACCACTCTGGGAGATACGCAGTATTTT. Translation gives CSVVRTTLGDTQYF. The chain couples TRBV29-1 to TRBJ2-3; D call uncertain. This CDR3 region has 14 residues. Trimming cost V 4 bases and J 5 bases, with 16 bases left between them. The germline V gene encodes CDR1 SQVTM and CDR2 ANQGSEA.